Shown below are 24 T cell receptor beta chains from a single sample sequenced in a study of OX40 agonist ivuxolimab in advanced cancers. TCRdb's copy holds only in-frame clones and misses some; the assay was immunoSEQ multiplex PCR. Here the sample spans about 26,000 clones, roughly 90% being singletons. The source was CD4+ or CD8+ T cells sorted from blood, collected in a trial of the OX40 agonist ivuxolimab. The source of these receptors is an adult with an advanced solid tumor such as melanoma, head and neck, liver or kidney cancer.

The rearrangement uses TRBV28 and TRBJ2-3; D gene uncertain. CDR3 length: 13 residues. Trimming cost V 1 base and J 2 bases, with 4 bases left between them. CDR1 MDHEN and CDR2 SYDVKM come from the germline V gene. As DNA, the CDR3 is TGTGCCAGCAGTTTATTGTCCACAGATACGCAGTATTTT. This sequence encodes CASSLLSTDTQYF.

This chain joins TRBV27 and TRBJ1-2; a possible D gene is TRBD1 (6 bases). V dropped 5 bases and J dropped 5 bases, with 12 bases sitting between them. There are 13 residues in the CDR3. Germline CDR1 is MNHEY and CDR2 is SMNVEV (reference sequence). This CDR3 is CASSPPGAYGYTF. The CDR3 nucleotides are TGTGCCAGCAGTCCCCCAGGGGCTTATGGCTACACCTTC.

V is TRBV5-4 and J is TRBJ2-2; D gene uncertain. CDR1 is SGHNT, CDR2 YYREEE, per germline (reference sequence). The CDR3 loop spans 13 amino acids. Trimming took 2 bases from V and 4 from J, leaving 6 bases between them. CDR3 loop: CASSLFLTGELFF. The CDR3 DNA sequence: TGTGCCAGCAGCTTATTTCTCACCGGGGAGCTGTTTTTT.

The chain combines TRBV7-2 with TRBJ2-2; TRBD1 agrees at 11 bases. Germline V CDR1 and CDR2: SGHTA, FQGNSA. V was clipped by 5 bases and J by 5 bases; unmatched bases: 7. The CDR3 is 16 amino acids. CDR3 protein: CASSHRTGGRTGELFF. The CDR3 region has the DNA TGTGCCAGCAGCCACCGGACAGGGGGCAGAACCGGGGAGCTGTTTTTT.

The chain recombines TRBV30 with TRBJ2-7; D is unresolved. The CDR3 totals 13 residues. Trimming left V 2 bases short and J 3 bases short, with 11 bases between. Germline loops: CDR1 GTSNPN, CDR2 SVGIG (reference sequence). CDR3 protein: CAWSPVVDYEQYF. CDR3 DNA sequence: TGTGCCTGGAGTCCGGTTGTGGACTACGAGCAGTACTTC. The entire variable domain, with the rest obtained from reference TRBV30 and TRBJ2-7, is as follows: SQTIHQWPATLVQPVGSPLSLECTVEGTSNPNLYWYRQAAGRGLQLLFYSVGIGQISSEVPQNLSASRPQDRQFILSSKKLLLSDSGFYLCAWSPVVDYEQYFGPGTRLTVT.

This chain links TRBV6-5 with TRBJ1-1; 8 bases agree with TRBD1. This CDR3 is built from 15 residues. The J segment lost 5 bases and the V segment lost 6 bases, leaving 11 bases of the junction unmatched. Germline CDR1 MNHEY, CDR2 SVGAGI. The CDR3 loop reads CASSPTGDLWTEAFF. CDR3 nucleotide sequence: TGTGCCAGCAGCCCGACAGGGGATTTGTGGACTGAAGCTTTCTTT.

The V call is TRBV11-3, the J call TRBJ2-7; D possibly corresponds to TRBD1 (8 bases). The V and J ends lost 6 bases and 4 bases respectively, with 16 bases between them. The CDR3 is 14 residues long. The germline V gene encodes CDR1 SGHNT and CDR2 YENEEA. The CDR3 bases are TGTGCCAGCAGTCAGCGGGACAGGCCTTACGAGCAGTACTTC. Protein product: CASSQRDRPYEQYF.

The chain joins TRBV27 to TRBJ2-7; 7 nucleotides line up with TRBD1. Germline V gene sequence: CDR1 MNHEY, CDR2 SMNVEV (reference sequence). J was trimmed by 4 bases and V by 6 bases; bases with no gene match: 12. This CDR3 is built from 15 residues. In DNA form, the CDR3 reads TGTGCCAGCAGACCAACAGGGGCCGGGTGGTACGAGCAGTACTTC. Translation: CASRPTGAGWYEQYF.

The chain uses TRBV6-4 and TRBJ2-1; the match to TRBD2 covers 7 bases. CDR3 length: 16 amino acids. Per the germline V gene, CDR1 is MRHNA and CDR2 is SNTAGT. V shed 0 bases, J shed 4 bases, and the junction held 6 bases outside the gene matches. The CDR3 is CASSDSIQGGYNEQFF. In DNA form, the CDR3 reads TGTGCCAGCAGTGACTCGATTCAGGGAGGGTACAATGAGCAGTTCTTC.

The V call is TRBV5-6, the J call TRBJ1-1; the D gene is possibly TRBD1 (6 bases). Germline loops: CDR1 SGHDT, CDR2 YYEEEE. V shed 5 bases and J shed 2 bases, with 16 bases lying between them. The CDR3 length is 15 residues. Here the CDR3 DNA reads TGTGCCAGCAGTTTCAAAACAGGGAGAAACACTGAAGCTTTCTTT. Protein: CASSFKTGRNTEAFF. The full variable domain, completed using reference TRBV5-6 and TRBJ1-1, is DAGVTQSPTHLIKTRGQQVTLRCSPKSGHDTVSWYQQALGQGPQFIFQYYEEEERQRGNFPDRFSGHQFPNYSSELNVNALLLGDSALYLCASSFKTGRNTEAFFGQGTRLTVV.

The chain carries TRBV10-2 and TRBJ1-1; 8 nucleotides align to TRBD1. Germline V gene sequence: CDR1 WSHSY, CDR2 SAAADI. The junction had 3 bases not matched to a gene; V was cut back by 6 bases and J by 6 bases. The CDR3 covers 12 residues. The CDR3 nucleotides are TGCGCCAGCAGACAGGGGGGGGCTGAAGCTTTCTTT. Translating it yields CASRQGGAEAFF.

The chain has TRBV27 and TRBJ1-1, with a tentative D call TRBD1 (5 bases). Germline V gene data show CDR1 as MNHEY and CDR2 as SMNVEV (reference sequence). This CDR3 has 16 residues. Trimming shortened V by 1 base and J by 1 base, and 13 bases separated the two germline ends. The DNA of the CDR3 is TGTGCCAGCAGTTTATTGGGGGATCACTCGAACACTGAAGCTTTCTTT. Amino acid sequence: CASSLLGDHSNTEAFF.

This clone was counted once. J is TRBJ2-7 and V is TRBV21-1. TRBV21-1 is labeled a pseudogene. The CDR3 loop spans 17 amino acids. CDR3 nucleotide sequence: TGTGCCAGCAGCAAAGAGGTGCCAGCCGACCCCAGCTACGAGCAGTACTTC. It yields the protein CASSKEVPADPSYEQYF.

The V call is TRBV6-5, the J call TRBJ2-7, with D unclear. Between the trimmed V and J ends, which lost 6 bases and 3 bases, there was a span of 15 bases. CDR3 length: 14 amino acids. Germline-derived CDR1 and CDR2 are MNHEY and SVGAGI. CDR3 bases: TGTGCCAGCAGCCAAGAAGGTAGAAGCTACGAGCAGTACTTC. Encoded protein: CASSQEGRSYEQYF.

The CDR3 DNA is TGTGCCAGCAGCTTGGAGGAACCGGGACTCAGCTACAATGAGCAGTTCTTC. Translation gives CASSLEEPGLSYNEQFF. The chain recombines TRBV5-5 with TRBJ2-1, with a tentative D call TRBD2 (6 bases). Trimming removed 0 bases from V and 3 bases from J, with 16 bases in between. CDR1 SGHKS and CDR2 YYEKEE come from the germline V gene (reference sequence). The CDR3 length is 17 residues.

V is TRBV27 and J is TRBJ2-1, with TRBD2 identical over 14 bases. The CDR3 has 16 residues. Per the germline V gene, CDR1 is MNHEY and CDR2 is SMNVEV (reference sequence). Trimming removed 4 bases from V and 8 bases from J; junction bases left unmatched: 7. The CDR3, as DNA: TGTGCCAGCAGTTCGACTAGCGGGGGGGCTGGGTATGAGCAGTTCTTC. It yields the protein CASSSTSGGAGYEQFF.

The gene calls are TRBV4-2 and TRBJ1-1, with a weak D call TRBD1 (5 bases). The CDR3 has 15 residues. Trimming took 0 bases from V and 4 from J, leaving 12 bases between them. From germline, CDR1 is LGHNA and CDR2 YNFKEQ. The CDR3 here is CASSQEGGGFTEAFF. The CDR3 region has the DNA TGTGCCAGCAGCCAAGAAGGTGGGGGTTTCACTGAAGCTTTCTTT.

CDR3 sequence: CASSWRTVNTEAFF. The CDR3 DNA reads TGCGCCAGCAGCTGGCGGACTGTGAACACTGAAGCTTTCTTT. V and J are TRBV5-1 and TRBJ1-1; D remains unclear. There are 14 residues in the CDR3. Germline values: CDR1 SGHRS, CDR2 YFSETQ. The V and J ends lost 3 bases and 0 bases respectively, with 9 bases between them.

This clone was seen once. The CDR3 sequence is CASSLDAATGSDTQYF. The CDR3 DNA is TGTGCCAGCAGCTTAGATGCCGCGACGGGGTCAGATACGCAGTATTTT. V gene TRBV7-2 combines with J gene TRBJ2-3; D may be TRBD2 (5 bases). V gave up 1 base and J gave up 4 bases, with 15 bases separating them. Germline V gene lookup returns CDR1 SGHTA and CDR2 FQGNSA. This CDR3 spans 16 amino acids.

The rearrangement joins TRBV7-9 to TRBJ2-3; no firm D call. CDR1 is SEHNR, CDR2 FQNEAQ, per germline (reference sequence). This CDR3 has 13 amino acids. V was trimmed by 5 bases and J by 0 bases, leaving 6 bases between them. The CDR3 sequence is CASSHDSTDTQYF. For the CDR3, the DNA is TGTGCCAGCAGCCACGACAGCACAGATACGCAGTATTTT.

This clone was observed a single time. This rearrangement joins TRBV5-4 to TRBJ2-1; TRBD2 agrees at 8 bases. Germline V gene lookup returns CDR1 SGHNT and CDR2 YYREEE (reference sequence). This CDR3 is built from 18 residues. With 0 bases clipped from V and 3 bases from J, the junction kept 11 bases outside the gene matches. CDR3 coding DNA: TGTGCCAGCAGCTTGGGGCTAGCGGGTAGTCAAGTCTACAATGAGCAGTTCTTC. The encoded protein is CASSLGLAGSQVYNEQFF.

The chain is built from TRBV30 and TRBJ1-4; D is unresolved. With 1 base removed from V and 14 bases from J, the gap between germline ends came to 14 bases. Per germline, CDR1 GTSNPN and CDR2 SVGIG (reference sequence). This CDR3 has 12 residues. Here the CDR3 reads CAWSDGSSLLFF. The CDR3 nucleotides read TGTGCCTGGAGTGATGGGTCCTCACTTCTGTTTTTT.

The chain joins TRBV9 to TRBJ2-1, with 10 bases fitting TRBD2. V shed 0 bases and J 10 bases; nucleotides not matched to a gene: 7. The CDR3 length is 15 residues. Looked up from germline, CDR1 is SGDLS and CDR2 is YYNGEE. CDR3 nucleotide sequence: TGTGCCAGCAGCGTAGTGAGCGGGGGGGCCAACGAGCAGTTCTTC. Its protein is CASSVVSGGANEQFF.

By frequency in the sample, this clone is medium-sized. The gene calls are TRBV4-3 and TRBJ2-4; D is undetermined. The germline V gene encodes CDR1 LGHNA and CDR2 YSLEER. V was pared by 5 bases and J by 15 bases, with 8 bases between. The CDR3 spans 9 residues. The CDR3 DNA is TGCGCCAGCAGCGGGCCAAGGTACTTC. It codes for CASSGPRYF.